This is a list of T cell receptor beta chains from one sample in a study of T cell changes during pregnancy in multiple sclerosis. Repertoires were generated with immunoSEQ multiplex PCR, while TCRdb's copy carries only in-frame clones and drops some. The repertoire holds approximately 52,000 clones, approximately 92% seen once, with less than 0.3% in the top ten. Sequenced material: CD4+ T cells from peripheral blood mononuclear cells, taken in the third trimester of pregnancy. These receptors all come from a female donor with multiple sclerosis, enrolled in a pregnancy study. Both conserved end residues are part of each CDR3.

cdr3_length: 15
v_call: TRBV9
j_call: TRBJ1-3
cdr3_aa: CASSTNHGSGNTIYF

cdr3_length: 13
v_call: TRBV9
j_call: TRBJ1-1
cdr3_aa: CASSPGTGREAFF

cdr3_length: 13
v_call: TRBV28
j_call: TRBJ1-2
cdr3_aa: CASTPGHFYGYTF

cdr3_length: 14
v_call: TRBV30
j_call: TRBJ2-1
cdr3_aa: CAWDLAFSYNEQFF

cdr3_length: 13
v_call: TRBV10-3
j_call: TRBJ1-5
cdr3_aa: CAISEILYQPQHF

cdr3_length: 16
v_call: TRBV5-4
j_call: TRBJ2-1
cdr3_aa: CASSSPQGWGVNEQFF

cdr3_length: 16
v_call: TRBV7-8
j_call: TRBJ2-3
cdr3_aa: CASSLEFRGNTDTQYF

cdr3_length: 15
v_call: TRBV7-9
j_call: TRBJ1-4
cdr3_aa: CASSVEGPGGEKLFF

cdr3_length: 16
v_call: TRBV7-3
j_call: TRBJ2-2
cdr3_aa: CASRKGGRVDTGELFF

cdr3_length: 14
v_call: TRBV19
j_call: TRBJ2-7
cdr3_aa: CASSIDRGPYEQYF

cdr3_length: 16
v_call: TRBV15
j_call: TRBJ2-3
cdr3_aa: CATSRDEALLGDTQYF